This T cell receptor beta chain is from a study of T cell responses to AZD1222 COVID-19 vaccine. The protocol was immunoSEQ multiplex PCR, while the TCRdb copy is restricted to in-frame clones and leaves out a portion. The sample lists more than 110,000 clones; 88% were seen once. This clone has a single count. Trimming cost V 2 bases and J 13 bases; bases outside gene matches: 7. In germline, CDR1 is MDHEN, CDR2 SYDVKM. The length of the CDR3 is 13 residues. The rearrangement links TRBV28 to TRBJ2-1, with TRBD2 identical over 8 bases. This clonotype originated in an adult who received the AZD1222 COVID-19 vaccine. The sequencing here drew on peripheral blood, taken 28 days after the second AZD1222 dose. This chain's CDR3 is CASSLGREAVQFF. The CDR3 DNA is TGTGCCAGCAGTTTAGGGCGGGAGGCCGTTCAGTTCTTC.